The 23 T cell receptor beta chains listed next were all sequenced from one sample in a study of memory CD4+ T cells and cytomegalovirus serostatus. The sort gate was single viable CD3+CD4+CD8-CD45RO+ cells for memory CD4+ T cells. The assay was immunoSEQ multiplex PCR, and TCRdb's table has in-frame clones only and misses some. The sample holds tens of thousands of clones, 70% to 80% seen once. The material sequenced was memory CD4+ T cells from blood. The source is an adult in good health and CMV-seropositive.

V gene TRBV19 combines with J gene TRBJ1-4; no firm D call. The CDR3 extends over 14 amino acids. The germline V gene has CDR1 LNHDA and CDR2 SQIVND (reference sequence). V lost 3 bases and J lost 8, with 13 bases in between. The CDR3 DNA reads as TGTGCCAGTAGTATGGAACCGGTTGGGGAAAAACTGTTTTTT. This codes for CASSMEPVGEKLFF. The whole variable domain, remainder taken from reference TRBV19 and TRBJ1-4, is DGGITQSPKYLFRKEGQNVTLSCEQNLNHDAMYWYRQDPGQGLRLIYYSQIVNDFQKGDIAEGYSVSREKKESFPLTVTSAQKNPTAFYLCASSMEPVGEKLFFGSGTQLSVL.

This chain links TRBV2 with TRBJ1-2; D not certain. V lost 10 bases to trimming and J lost 8 bases, with 17 bases between them. The CDR3 is made up of 12 amino acids. Germline loops: CDR1 SNHLY, CDR2 FYNNEI. CDR3 region: CATSSPRSGYTF. DNA for the CDR3: TGTGCCACCTCTAGTCCGCGATCGGGCTACACCTTC.

V is TRBV4-3 and J is TRBJ2-5; a possible D gene is TRBD1 (5 bases). Trimming removed 4 bases from V and 5 bases from J, with 11 bases in between. Germline CDR1 reads LGHNA; CDR2 reads YSLEER. The CDR3 runs to 13 residues. The CDR3 DNA sequence: TGCGCCAGCAGCCTTACCGACAGCGAGACCCAGTACTTC. Encoded protein: CASSLTDSETQYF.

In DNA, the CDR3 is TGTGCCAGCAGCTTAGGCGGCCAGCGAACCAATGAGCAGTTCTTC. It is translated as CASSLGGQRTNEQFF. The chain links TRBV11-3 to TRBJ2-1, with unresolved D. Germline CDR1 is SGHNT and CDR2 is YENEEA. V was clipped by 1 base and J by 6 bases, with 13 bases between them. The CDR3 length is 15 residues. The full variable domain, in which reference TRBV11-3 and TRBJ2-1 provide the parts outside the CDR3, is EAGVVQSPRYKIIEKKQPVAFWCNPISGHNTLYWYLQNLGQGPELLIRYENEEAVDDSQLPKDRFSAERLKGVDSTLKIQPAELGDSAVYLCASSLGGQRTNEQFFGPGTRLTVL.

This rearrangement joins TRBV29-1 to TRBJ2-7; 13 bases line up with TRBD2. Losses at the gene ends were 4 bases for V and 5 bases for J; bases not matched to a gene: 8. Germline V gene sequence: CDR1 SQVTM, CDR2 ANQGSEA. The CDR3 is 15 residues long. The DNA for the CDR3 is TGCAGCGTTGTTGGGACTAGCGGGAACTCTAACGAGCAGTACTTC. Translating gives CSVVGTSGNSNEQYF.

The sample holds a few counts of this clone. The V gene is TRBV11-2, the J gene TRBJ2-2, with TRBD2 matching 7 bases. Losses at the gene ends were 5 bases for V and 9 bases for J; bases not matched to a gene: 9. CDR1 is SGHAT, CDR2 FQNNGV, per germline. CDR3 size: 14 residues. In DNA form, the CDR3 reads TGTGCCAGCAGCACCCAGACTAGCAGCTGGGAGCTGTTTTTT. Translation: CASSTQTSSWELFF.

The chain couples TRBV27 to TRBJ1-1, with TRBD1 identical over 7 bases. Germline values: CDR1 MNHEY, CDR2 SMNVEV (reference sequence). With V trimmed by 2 bases and J by 0 bases, 6 bases remained unmatched. The CDR3 totals 16 residues. The CDR3 DNA reads as TGTGCCAGCAGTTTAGGGCAGGGGGGTATGAACACTGAAGCTTTCTTT. Translation gives CASSLGQGGMNTEAFF.

This sequence joins TRBV4-3 and TRBJ2-2; D perhaps matches TRBD1 (5 bases). The length of the CDR3 is 15 residues. V was clipped by 0 bases and J by 5 bases, with 10 bases between them. From germline, CDR1 is LGHNA and CDR2 YSLEER. CDR3 residues: CASSQDPTETGELFF. The CDR3 DNA is TGCGCCAGCAGCCAAGATCCGACAGAGACCGGGGAGCTGTTTTTT.

The V gene is TRBV20-1, the J gene TRBJ2-5, with a tentative D call TRBD2 (5 bases). The ends were cut back, 5 bases at V and 5 bases at J, with 9 bases in the middle. The V gene's germline CDR1 is DFQATT and CDR2 SNEGSKA (reference sequence). CDR3 size: 11 residues. CDR3 sequence reads: CSAPRGETQYF. The CDR3, as DNA: TGCAGTGCTCCACGAGGGGAGACCCAGTACTTC.

The chain employs TRBV5-1 and TRBJ2-2; tentatively, D is TRBD2 (5 bases). This CDR3 has 15 residues. CDR1 SGHRS and CDR2 YFSETQ come from the germline V gene. V gave up 2 bases and J gave up 5 bases, with 13 bases separating them. The DNA for the CDR3 is TGCGCCAGCAGCTTACAAGGACTGATGACCGGGGAGCTGTTTTTT. Translation gives CASSLQGLMTGELFF. Full variable domain (outside the CDR3, taken from reference TRBV5-1 and TRBJ2-2): KAGVTQTPRYLIKTRGQQVTLSCSPISGHRSVSWYQQTPGQGLQFLFEYFSETQRNKGNFPGRFSGRQFSNSRSEMNVSTLELGDSALYLCASSLQGLMTGELFFGEGSRLTVL.

The gene calls are TRBV4-1 and TRBJ1-1, with 7 positions matching TRBD1. V trimming: 0 bases; J trimming: 11 bases; junction bases outside the gene matches: 6. Germline V gene sequence: CDR1 MGHRA, CDR2 YSYEKL. CDR3 size: 13 residues. CDR3 loop: CASSQDRGSRAFF. CDR3 nucleotide sequence: TGCGCCAGCAGCCAAGACAGGGGGTCGAGGGCTTTCTTT.

The chain joins TRBV5-6 to TRBJ2-5; 8 bases line up with TRBD1. With 2 bases clipped from V and 4 bases from J, the junction kept 4 bases outside the gene matches. Germline V gene data show CDR1 as SGHDT and CDR2 as YYEEEE. CDR3 length equals 14 residues. The CDR3 nucleotides are TGTGCCAGCAGCTTTCAGGGGGCCAGAGAGACCCAGTACTTC. Translation gives CASSFQGARETQYF.

This clone occurred once. The chain links TRBV6-5 to TRBJ1-4; possible D gene TRBD1, 6 bases. With 4 bases removed from V and 8 bases from J, the gap between germline ends came to 17 bases. Germline V CDR1 and CDR2: MNHEY, SVGAGI. CDR3 size: 15 residues. The CDR3 spells CASSWGNREGEKLFF. The CDR3 coding sequence is TGTGCCAGCAGTTGGGGGAACAGGGAGGGAGAAAAACTGTTTTTT.

The chain links TRBV7-9 to TRBJ2-1, with D maybe TRBD2 (6 bases). Germline V CDR1 and CDR2: SEHNR, FQNEAQ (reference sequence). V shed 4 bases and J shed 7 bases, with 14 bases lying between them. This CDR3 contains 14 residues. CDR3 sequence: CASSSGGARNEQFF. The CDR3 bases are TGTGCCAGCAGCTCAGGAGGGGCTAGGAATGAGCAGTTCTTC.

This chain joins TRBV11-1 and TRBJ1-2; the D is unclear. The CDR3 contains 13 residues. Germline CDR1 reads SGHAT; CDR2 reads FQDESV (reference sequence). V was trimmed by 0 bases and J by 1 base, leaving 3 bases between them. Here the CDR3 DNA reads TGTGCCAGCAGCTTAGCCAGTAACTATGGCTACACCTTC. Encoded protein: CASSLASNYGYTF.

Only a few counts were recorded for this clone. The rearrangement joins TRBV28 to TRBJ2-1; TRBD2 matches 8 bases. The CDR3 has 14 amino acids. Germline values: CDR1 MDHEN, CDR2 SYDVKM. Germline trimming cut 8 bases from V and 12 bases from J; bases unmatched to any gene: 15. CDR3 nucleotides: TGTGCCAGCTGGGCCGAACGGACTAGCCGGGCGCAGTTCTTC. Translation gives CASWAERTSRAQFF.

This clone has a single count. V is TRBV28 and J is TRBJ1-2; no definite D call. The CDR3 runs 14 residues. Trimming pared 7 bases from V and 8 bases from J, leaving 20 bases between. CDR1 MDHEN and CDR2 SYDVKM come from the germline V gene. The CDR3 coding sequence is TGTGCCAGCACTCCCGACCCTCGAAACGGCGGCTACACCTTC. Amino acids: CASTPDPRNGGYTF.

This chain uses TRBV6-4 with TRBJ1-3; D uncertain. From germline, CDR1 is MRHNA and CDR2 SNTAGT. The CDR3 covers 13 residues. With 6 bases removed from V and 0 bases from J, the gap between germline ends came to 6 bases. Written as DNA, the CDR3 is TGTGCCAGCAGGGTTCGCTCTGGAAACACCATATATTTT. Translation: CASRVRSGNTIYF.

The chain links TRBV7-2 to TRBJ1-1; D gene unclear. CDR1 and CDR2 from the germline V gene are SGHTA and FQGNSA. V was cut by 1 base and J by 5 bases, with 14 bases left in between. The CDR3 is made up of 15 amino acids. CDR3 residues: CASSLDGSNWTEAFF. The DNA for the CDR3 is TGTGCCAGCAGCTTAGACGGGTCGAATTGGACTGAAGCTTTCTTT.

This chain links TRBV29-1 with TRBJ2-3, with D possibly being TRBD2 (6 bases). Trimming removed 2 bases at V and 2 bases at J, with 8 bases between. Germline lookup yields CDR1 SQVTM and CDR2 ANQGSEA. This CDR3 has 13 residues. This CDR3 is CSVERDSTDTQYF. CDR3 sequence (DNA): TGCAGCGTTGAAAGGGACTCCACAGATACGCAGTATTTT.

V gene TRBV30 combines with J gene TRBJ2-7; 11 nucleotides agree with TRBD2. Per the germline V gene, CDR1 is GTSNPN and CDR2 is SVGIG (reference sequence). With 5 bases clipped from V and 3 bases from J, the junction kept 3 bases outside the gene matches. The CDR3 has 13 residues. The CDR3 region has the DNA TGTGCCTGGTCCGGGACTAGCGGCTACGAGCAGTACTTC. It encodes CAWSGTSGYEQYF.

V and J are TRBV6-6 and TRBJ2-3; no reliable D call. The V end lost 0 bases, the J end lost 8 bases, and 18 bases lay between the germline ends. Germline V CDR1 and CDR2: MNHNY, SVGAGI (reference sequence). The CDR3 totals 16 residues. The CDR3 loop is CASSYSPAIGFFTQYF. The CDR3, as DNA: TGTGCCAGCAGTTACTCACCGGCTATTGGGTTCTTTACGCAGTATTTT.

This sequence joins TRBV28 and TRBJ2-2, with TRBD2 matching 7 bases. Germline CDR1 reads MDHEN; CDR2 reads SYDVKM. The CDR3 has 15 amino acids. V dropped 6 bases and J dropped 3; count of bases not matched to a gene: 7. The CDR3: CASSPGGRDTGELFF. The CDR3, as DNA: TGTGCCAGCAGCCCAGGAGGGAGGGACACCGGGGAGCTGTTTTTT. The whole variable domain, filled in from reference TRBV28 and TRBJ2-2, reads DVKVTQSSRYLVKRTGEKVFLECVQDMDHENMFWYRQDPGLGLRLIYFSYDVKMKEKGDIPEGYSVSREKKERFSLILESASTNQTSMYLCASSPGGRDTGELFFGEGSRLTVL.